This TCR beta chain was recovered during a study of cytomegalovirus exposure and HLA in healthy donors. It was with 60 Vbeta and 13 Jbeta primers that the PCR ran. Repertoires were generated with immunoSEQ multiplex PCR, while TCRdb's copy carries only in-frame clones and drops some. This table lists under 200,000 clones. Trimming removed 3 bases from V and 3 bases from J, with 11 bases in between. CDR3 size: 14 residues. The V gene's germline CDR1 is LNHDA and CDR2 SQIVND (reference sequence). The chain links TRBV19 to TRBJ1-2; D possibly corresponds to TRBD1 (6 bases). What was sequenced was PBMCs. This receptor was obtained from a man aged 30 to 45 in good health and CMV-seronegative. This chain's CDR3 is CASSMLGADYGYTF. The CDR3 DNA is TGTGCCAGTAGTATGCTGGGGGCGGACTATGGCTACACCTTC.